A selection of T cell receptor beta chains follows, all from one sample in a study of shared clonotypes between healthy human individuals. Profiled with immunoSEQ multiplex PCR; TCRdb holds only in-frame clones, not every one. The sample yields roughly 1.5 million clones, 95% to 99% seen once. Sequencing was carried out using naive CD4+ T cells sorted from blood. The source is a man under 40 in good health. The CDR3 runs from the conserved cysteine through the conserved F or W. Fields, in order: clone size, D gene, V gene, J gene, CDR3 protein, CDR3 DNA. A D gene is named only where the DNA matches it firmly. A row's size may be missing; if present it is once, few, many or a size class.

clone_size: once; d_call: NA; v_call: TRBV13; j_call: TRBJ2-7; cdr3_aa: CASSLRAGRGSEQYF; cdr3_nt: TGTGCCAGCAGCTTAAGGGCAGGACGAGGTTCCGAGCAGTACTTC
clone_size: NA; d_call: NA; v_call: TRBV28; j_call: TRBJ2-7; cdr3_aa: CASTRTYEQYF; cdr3_nt: TGTGCCAGCACCAGAACCTACGAGCAGTACTTC
clone_size: NA; d_call: NA; v_call: TRBV9; j_call: TRBJ2-7; cdr3_aa: CASSASAASYEQYF; cdr3_nt: TGTGCCAGCAGCGCTTCGGCAGCTAGCTACGAGCAGTACTTC
clone_size: NA; d_call: TRBD2; v_call: TRBV5-1; j_call: TRBJ2-3; cdr3_aa: CASSSGLAPADTQYF; cdr3_nt: TGCGCCAGCAGCTCCGGACTAGCCCCCGCCGATACGCAGTATTTT
clone_size: NA; d_call: NA; v_call: TRBV5-1; j_call: TRBJ2-7; cdr3_aa: CASSWGRNSYEQYF; cdr3_nt: TGCGCCAGCAGCTGGGGACGGAACTCCTACGAGCAGTACTTC
clone_size: NA; d_call: TRBD2; v_call: TRBV7-3; j_call: TRBJ2-1; cdr3_aa: CASSSPGTSGNEQFF; cdr3_nt: TGTGCCAGCAGCTCACCCGGGACTAGCGGCAATGAGCAGTTCTTC
clone_size: NA; d_call: NA; v_call: TRBV7-9; j_call: TRBJ2-7; cdr3_aa: CASSLEGERYEQYF; cdr3_nt: TGTGCCAGCAGCTTAGAGGGGGAGAGGTACGAGCAGTACTTC
clone_size: NA; d_call: TRBD1; v_call: TRBV30; j_call: TRBJ2-5; cdr3_aa: CAWSGQGLETQYF; cdr3_nt: TGTGCCTGGAGCGGACAGGGGTTGGAGACCCAGTACTTC
clone_size: NA; d_call: TRBD1; v_call: TRBV18; j_call: TRBJ1-1; cdr3_aa: CASSRGTDKEKAFF; cdr3_nt: TGTGCCAGCTCACGCGGGACAGATAAAGAAAAAGCTTTCTTT
clone_size: NA; d_call: NA; v_call: TRBV7-9; j_call: TRBJ2-2; cdr3_aa: CASSLKGLTNTGELFF; cdr3_nt: TGTGCCAGCAGCCTAAAGGGACTTACGAACACCGGGGAGCTGTTTTTT
clone_size: NA; d_call: TRBD1; v_call: TRBV9; j_call: TRBJ1-2; cdr3_aa: CASSVASGGNYGYTF; cdr3_nt: TGTGCCAGCAGCGTAGCGTCAGGGGGTAACTATGGCTACACCTTC
clone_size: NA; d_call: TRBD1; v_call: TRBV9; j_call: TRBJ1-1; cdr3_aa: CASSVTGNAEAFF; cdr3_nt: TGTGCCAGCAGCGTGACAGGGAACGCTGAAGCTTTCTTT
clone_size: once; d_call: TRBD1; v_call: TRBV5-1; j_call: TRBJ1-5; cdr3_aa: CASSLQGADQPQHF; cdr3_nt: TGCGCCAGCAGCTTACAGGGGGCCGATCAGCCCCAGCATTTT
clone_size: NA; d_call: NA; v_call: TRBV18; j_call: TRBJ1-1; cdr3_aa: CASSPLAELNTEAFF; cdr3_nt: TGTGCCAGCTCACCGTTGGCAGAATTGAACACTGAAGCTTTCTTT
clone_size: NA; d_call: NA; v_call: TRBV27; j_call: TRBJ2-3; cdr3_aa: CASSLRQGRTGVPDTQYF; cdr3_nt: TGTGCCAGCAGTTTACGGCAAGGCCGGACGGGAGTGCCAGATACGCAGTATTTT
clone_size: NA; d_call: NA; v_call: TRBV5-1; j_call: TRBJ2-6; cdr3_aa: CASSLPTVSGANVLTF; cdr3_nt: TGCGCCAGCAGCTTACCGACAGTCTCTGGGGCCAACGTCCTGACTTTC
clone_size: NA; d_call: NA; v_call: TRBV19; j_call: TRBJ1-1; cdr3_aa: CASSMGIGKAFF; cdr3_nt: TGTGCCAGTAGTATGGGAATAGGGAAAGCTTTCTTT
clone_size: once; d_call: NA; v_call: TRBV20-1; j_call: TRBJ2-3; cdr3_aa: CSAVTGHTGYF; cdr3_nt: TGCAGTGCTGTGACAGGACATACGGGGTATTTT
clone_size: NA; d_call: NA; v_call: TRBV4-1; j_call: TRBJ2-1; cdr3_aa: CASSQEGREIYNEQFF; cdr3_nt: TGCGCCAGCAGCCAGGAGGGGCGGGAAATCTACAATGAGCAGTTCTTC
clone_size: NA; d_call: TRBD1; v_call: TRBV2; j_call: TRBJ1-4; cdr3_aa: CASIDREADEKLFF; cdr3_nt: TGTGCCAGCATCGACAGGGAGGCAGATGAAAAACTGTTTTTT
clone_size: NA; d_call: TRBD1; v_call: TRBV7-9; j_call: TRBJ1-1; cdr3_aa: CASSSDRVGNTEAFF; cdr3_nt: TGTGCCAGCAGCTCCGACAGGGTAGGGAACACTGAAGCTTTCTTT
clone_size: NA; d_call: NA; v_call: TRBV5-5; j_call: TRBJ2-3; cdr3_aa: CASSLGGVGTDTQYF; cdr3_nt: TGTGCCAGCAGCTTGGGGGGTGTGGGCACAGATACGCAGTATTTT
clone_size: NA; d_call: TRBD2; v_call: TRBV18; j_call: TRBJ2-7; cdr3_aa: CASSPGLAAGSYEQYF; cdr3_nt: TGTGCCAGCTCACCAGGACTAGCGGCAGGCTCCTACGAGCAGTACTTC
clone_size: NA; d_call: NA; v_call: TRBV29-1; j_call: TRBJ2-7; cdr3_aa: CSVEVPTVLHEQYF; cdr3_nt: TGCAGCGTTGAAGTCCCGACAGTCCTTCACGAGCAGTACTTC
clone_size: NA; d_call: NA; v_call: TRBV9; j_call: TRBJ2-2; cdr3_aa: CASGLTSSGGELFF; cdr3_nt: TGTGCCAGCGGTCTAACTAGCTCGGGCGGGGAGCTGTTTTTT
clone_size: NA; d_call: TRBD2; v_call: TRBV5-4; j_call: TRBJ2-7; cdr3_aa: CASSPTGTSGSLRQYF; cdr3_nt: TGTGCCAGCAGCCCGACGGGAACTAGCGGGAGCCTACGGCAGTACTTC
clone_size: NA; d_call: TRBD2; v_call: TRBV5-1; j_call: TRBJ2-1; cdr3_aa: CASSPGGSGSWNEQFF; cdr3_nt: TGCGCCAGCAGCCCTGGGGGTAGCGGGAGTTGGAATGAGCAGTTCTTC
clone_size: NA; d_call: NA; v_call: TRBV4-2; j_call: TRBJ1-1; cdr3_aa: CASSPGQSNTEAFF; cdr3_nt: TGTGCCAGCAGCCCTGGACAGTCGAACACTGAAGCTTTCTTT
clone_size: NA; d_call: NA; v_call: TRBV4-3; j_call: TRBJ2-3; cdr3_aa: CASSLEYPGGTDTQYF; cdr3_nt: TGCGCCAGCAGCCTCGAGTATCCAGGGGGGACAGATACGCAGTATTTT
clone_size: NA; d_call: TRBD1; v_call: TRBV16; j_call: TRBJ2-7; cdr3_aa: CASSQPGTGVFEQYF; cdr3_nt: TGTGCCAGCAGCCAGCCGGGGACAGGGGTTTTCGAGCAGTACTTC
clone_size: NA; d_call: NA; v_call: TRBV29-1; j_call: TRBJ2-5; cdr3_aa: CSVGGAGRETQYF; cdr3_nt: TGCAGCGTTGGCGGGGCAGGGAGGGAGACCCAGTACTTC
clone_size: NA; d_call: NA; v_call: TRBV5-5; j_call: TRBJ1-1; cdr3_aa: CASSLAGKAEAFF; cdr3_nt: TGTGCCAGCAGCTTGGCCGGGAAGGCTGAAGCTTTCTTT
clone_size: NA; d_call: NA; v_call: TRBV27; j_call: TRBJ2-6; cdr3_aa: CASSRGNSGANVLTF; cdr3_nt: TGTGCCAGCAGCCGTGGAAACTCTGGGGCCAACGTCCTGACTTTC
clone_size: NA; d_call: NA; v_call: TRBV9; j_call: TRBJ2-7; cdr3_aa: CASSVAGVYYEQYF; cdr3_nt: TGTGCCAGCAGCGTAGCAGGGGTTTACTACGAGCAGTACTTC
clone_size: NA; d_call: NA; v_call: TRBV7-2; j_call: TRBJ2-7; cdr3_aa: CASSLEAEYEQYF; cdr3_nt: TGTGCCAGCAGCTTAGAAGCGGAATACGAGCAGTACTTC
clone_size: NA; d_call: NA; v_call: TRBV28; j_call: TRBJ1-5; cdr3_aa: CASSLLFQPQHF; cdr3_nt: TGTGCCAGCAGTTTGTTATTCCAGCCCCAGCATTTT
clone_size: NA; d_call: NA; v_call: TRBV7-9; j_call: TRBJ1-5; cdr3_aa: CASSLGTGQEGPWDQPQHF; cdr3_nt: TGTGCCAGCAGCTTAGGTACTGGGCAGGAAGGACCCTGGGATCAGCCCCAGCATTTT
clone_size: NA; d_call: NA; v_call: TRBV30; j_call: TRBJ2-7; cdr3_aa: CAWSTGPRREQYF; cdr3_nt: TGTGCCTGGAGTACCGGACCGCGGCGCGAGCAGTACTTC
clone_size: NA; d_call: TRBD2; v_call: TRBV6-1; j_call: TRBJ2-7; cdr3_aa: CASSESGRAHEQYF; cdr3_nt: TGTGCCAGCAGTGAAAGCGGGAGGGCCCACGAGCAGTACTTC